The 29 T cell receptor beta chains below all came from one sample that was sequenced in a study of blood T cell repertoires in COVID-19. TCRdb's copy holds only in-frame clones and misses some; the assay was immunoSEQ multiplex PCR. The data contain around 130,000 clones, approximately 90% of them singletons. The sample comprised peripheral blood. These receptors came from a man aged 40-49 years with acute or convalescent COVID-19.

The rearrangement joins TRBV10-2 to TRBJ1-5; TRBD1 matches 9 bases. V lost 8 bases, J lost 7 bases, and 12 bases stayed unmatched. The CDR3 length is 15 residues. The V gene's germline CDR1 is WSHSY and CDR2 SAAADI. CDR3 loop: CASASGTGPGQPQHF. In DNA, the CDR3 is TGCGCCAGCGCGTCCGGGACAGGGCCCGGGCAGCCCCAGCATTTT.

The chain links TRBV6-5 to TRBJ1-1; D gene ambiguous. The CDR3 loop spans 13 amino acids. The germline gives CDR1 MNHEY, CDR2 SVGAGI. V shed 2 bases and J shed 4 bases, with 8 bases lying between them. The DNA of the CDR3 is TGTGCCAGCAGTTACAGGGCGGGCACTGAAGCTTTCTTT. Protein: CASSYRAGTEAFF.

The chain couples TRBV10-2 to TRBJ1-1; 8 bases are a match to TRBD1. CDR1 WSHSY and CDR2 SAAADI come from the germline V gene. The CDR3 runs to 15 residues. With 7 bases clipped from V and 0 bases from J, the junction kept 7 bases outside the gene matches. Written as DNA, the CDR3 is TGCGCCAGCATTCGAGGACAGGGCATGAACACTGAAGCTTTCTTT. As protein: CASIRGQGMNTEAFF.

This clone was counted only a few times. The V and J genes are TRBV3-1 (or the pseudogene TRBV3-2) and TRBJ1-5, with D perhaps matching TRBD1 (5 bases). Looked up from germline, CDR1 is LGHDT and CDR2 is YNNKEL (reference sequence). The CDR3 is 16 residues long. V was clipped by 0 bases and J by 4 bases, with 13 bases between them. Here the CDR3 reads CASSQDGGGSNQPQHF. The CDR3, as DNA: TGTGCCAGCAGCCAAGATGGGGGGGGGAGTAATCAGCCCCAGCATTTT.

The gene calls are TRBV5-1 and TRBJ2-1, with 10 bases lining up with TRBD2. V lost 0 bases, J lost 10 bases, and 7 bases stayed unmatched. The CDR3 sequence is 15 residues long. Germline V gene data show CDR1 as SGHRS and CDR2 as YFSETQ. CDR3 nucleotide sequence: TGCGCCAGCAGCTTGGTCCTAGCGGGAGATAAGGAGCAGTTCTTC. Its protein product is CASSLVLAGDKEQFF.

J is TRBJ1-5 and V is TRBV30; 8 nucleotides agree with TRBD1. Germline V gives CDR1 GTSNPN, CDR2 SVGIG (reference sequence). This CDR3 contains 13 residues. The V gene end was trimmed by 2 bases and the J gene end by 5 bases; junction bases not matched to a gene: 2. CDR3 nucleotides: TGTGCCTGGAGTCCGGGACAGGATCAGCCCCAGCATTTT. Translated: CAWSPGQDQPQHF.

The V call is TRBV9, the J call TRBJ1-2, with TRBD1 matching 8 bases. V was pared by 6 bases and J by 8 bases, with 9 bases of the junction left unmatched. Germline V CDR1 and CDR2: SGDLS, YYNGEE. This CDR3 is built from 13 residues. The DNA of the CDR3 is TGTGCCAGCAACCCCCAGGGGGCTGGGGGCTACACCTTC. It is translated as CASNPQGAGGYTF.

The gene calls are TRBV4-2 and TRBJ2-7; D is unclear. The germline V gene encodes CDR1 LGHNA and CDR2 YNFKEQ. The germline V and J ends were trimmed by 0 bases and 6 bases, with 24 bases remaining between them. The CDR3 totals 18 residues. This CDR3 reads CASSQDTVAVSQSREQYF. CDR3 nucleotides: TGTGCCAGCAGCCAAGATACGGTCGCGGTGTCCCAATCACGCGAGCAGTACTTC.

This clone has just a few counts. The chain couples TRBV23-1 to TRBJ2-2, with D perhaps TRBD1 (6 bases). Being an ORF, TRBV23-1 has a function that is uncertain. The CDR3 spans 14 residues. V lost 3 bases, J lost 1 base, and 6 bases lay in between. CDR3 nucleotide sequence: TGCGCCAGCAGTCACAGGGGGAACACCGGGGAGCTGTTTTTT. Its translation is CASSHRGNTGELFF.

This chain links TRBV7-8 with TRBJ1-4; 7 nucleotides align to TRBD1. V shed 1 base and J 4 bases; nucleotides not matched to a gene: 3. Germline CDR1 SGHVS, CDR2 FQNEAQ. This CDR3 has 15 residues. The CDR3 DNA reads TGTGCCAGCAGCTTAGGGGCAGGGGGTAATGAAAAACTGTTTTTT. Its translation: CASSLGAGGNEKLFF.

J is TRBJ1-3 and V is TRBV30, with TRBD1 matching over 8 bases. Germline CDR1 and CDR2: GTSNPN and SVGIG (reference sequence). The junction had 4 bases not matched to a gene; V was cut back by 1 base and J by 5 bases. This CDR3 spans 14 amino acids. The CDR3 protein is CAWSGQGARNTIYF. The CDR3 nucleotides read TGTGCCTGGAGTGGGCAGGGGGCCAGAAACACCATATATTTT.

The gene calls are TRBV5-1 and TRBJ2-4, with TRBD1 matching 8 bases. Germline assignment: CDR1 SGHRS and CDR2 YFSETQ. The CDR3 is 13 amino acids. The trim removed 5 bases at V and 6 bases at J, leaving 4 bases unmatched. The CDR3 is CASRPGQGNIQYF. The CDR3 DNA reads as TGCGCCAGCAGACCCGGACAGGGAAACATTCAGTACTTC.

The chain carries TRBV18 and TRBJ2-1; TRBD1 matches at 9 bases. The CDR3 totals 14 residues. Trimming removed 2 bases from V and 7 bases from J; junction bases left unmatched: 3. CDR1 KGHSH and CDR2 LQKENI come from the germline V gene. CDR3 in DNA: TGTGCCAGCTCACCATACAGGGGGCGGAATGAGCAGTTCTTC. Its protein is CASSPYRGRNEQFF.

This chain links TRBV24-1 with TRBJ1-2, with D maybe TRBD1 (6 bases). The V gene's germline CDR1 is KGHDR and CDR2 SFDVKD. Trimming pared 7 bases from V and 2 bases from J, leaving 19 bases between. The CDR3 runs to 16 residues. CDR3 sequence: CATRVSLGGGNYGYTF. CDR3 bases: TGTGCCACCAGGGTAAGCTTAGGGGGGGGGAACTATGGCTACACCTTC.

The chain recombines TRBV15 with TRBJ2-5, with 7 bases lining up with TRBD2. J gave up 2 bases and V 0 bases, and 3 bases lay outside the gene matches. The CDR3 is 15 amino acids. Germline values: CDR1 LNHNV, CDR2 YYDKDF (reference sequence). In DNA, the CDR3 is TGTGCCACCAGCAGAGATTGGGAGGGACAAGAGACCCAGTACTTC. Residues: CATSRDWEGQETQYF.

Regarding this clone: One end of the junction is discordant with germline, which a read error may explain. This sequence joins TRBV10-3 and TRBJ1-3; D is ambiguous. CDR3 length: 15 residues. CDR1 and CDR2 (germline): ENHRY, SYGVKD. CDR3 sequence (DNA): TGTGCCACCAGTGGTAGCCTAGGCTCTGGAAACACCATATATTTT. This translates into CATSGSLGSGNTIYF.

The V call is TRBV6-1, the J call TRBJ1-1; 7 positions match TRBD1. CDR1 and CDR2 from the germline V gene are MNHNS and SASEGT. This CDR3 has 13 amino acids. Germline trimming cut 1 base from V and 8 bases from J; bases unmatched to any gene: 4. DNA of the CDR3: TGTGCCAGCAGTGAAGAGGGGGCCCTCGAAGCTTTCTTT. Translation gives CASSEEGALEAFF.

The chain is built from TRBV9 and TRBJ1-1, with TRBD1 identical over 7 bases. Germline trimming cut 3 bases from V and 3 bases from J; bases unmatched to any gene: 5. The CDR3 has 14 residues. CDR1 SGDLS and CDR2 YYNGEE come from the germline V gene. In DNA, the CDR3 is TGTGCCAGCAGCGCCCGGGACAGTTACACTGAAGCTTTCTTT. Translating gives CASSARDSYTEAFF.

The chain is built from TRBV13 and TRBJ2-2; 14 nucleotides align to TRBD2. The junction had 7 bases not matched to a gene; V was cut back by 4 bases and J by 6 bases. This CDR3 comprises 17 residues. The V gene's germline CDR1 is PRHDT and CDR2 FYEKMQ (reference sequence). Here the CDR3 DNA reads TGTGCCAGCAGCTCAGGGACTAGCGGGAGTAGGCCCGGGGAGCTGTTTTTT. Translating gives CASSSGTSGSRPGELFF.

The table lists this clone with a few counts. The chain recombines TRBV2 with TRBJ1-1; 9 positions match TRBD1. Germline assignment: CDR1 SNHLY and CDR2 FYNNEI. This CDR3 is 13 amino acids long. Losses at the gene ends were 6 bases for V and 5 bases for J; bases not matched to a gene: 4. The CDR3, as DNA: TGTGCCAGCAGGATGGACAGGGGTACTGAAGCTTTCTTT. Its translation is CASRMDRGTEAFF.

The chain is built from TRBV7-9 and TRBJ2-1; 8 nucleotides match TRBD2. The CDR3 is 12 amino acids. Losses at the gene ends were 2 bases for V and 10 bases for J; bases not matched to a gene: 1. Germline V lookup: CDR1 SEHNR, CDR2 FQNEAQ (reference sequence). CDR3 residues: CASSLTSGEQFF. The CDR3 DNA reads TGTGCCAGCAGCTTAACTAGCGGCGAGCAGTTCTTC. The whole variable domain, remainder taken from reference TRBV7-9 and TRBJ2-1, is DTGVSQNPRHKITKRGQNVTFRCDPISEHNRLYWYRQTLGQGPEFLTYFQNEAQLEKSRLLSDRFSAERPKGSFSTLEIQRTEQGDSAMYLCASSLTSGEQFFGPGTRLTVL.

The chain has TRBV10-2 and TRBJ2-7, with no clear D. V was cut by 10 bases and J by 4 bases, with 8 bases left in between. The CDR3 is made up of 10 amino acids. In germline, CDR1 is WSHSY, CDR2 SAAADI. The CDR3 protein is CATFLYEQYF. CDR3 DNA: TGCGCCACCTTCCTGTACGAGCAGTACTTC.

The rearrangement uses TRBV19 and TRBJ1-2; D gene ambiguous. Germline V gives CDR1 LNHDA, CDR2 SQIVND (reference sequence). Between the trimmed V and J ends, which lost 10 bases and 0 bases, there was a span of 18 bases. The CDR3 sequence is 15 residues long. CDR3 sequence: CATQRTGRANYGYTF. CDR3 sequence (DNA): TGTGCCACCCAAAGGACTGGGCGGGCTAACTATGGCTACACCTTC. Combining the CDR3 with reference TRBV19 and TRBJ1-2 gives the whole variable domain DGGITQSPKYLFRKEGQNVTLSCEQNLNHDAMYWYRQDPGQGLRLIYYSQIVNDFQKGDIAEGYSVSREKKESFPLTVTSAQKNPTAFYLCATQRTGRANYGYTFGSGTRLTVV.

This clone was seen a single time. The chain uses TRBV12-3 or TRBV12-4 and TRBJ2-1; 7 nucleotides line up with TRBD2. The V gene end was trimmed by 3 bases and the J gene end by 8 bases; junction bases not matched to a gene: 4. This CDR3 is 13 amino acids long. Here the CDR3 reads CASSLGRGHEQFF. DNA for the CDR3: TGTGCCAGCAGTTTGGGGAGGGGCCATGAGCAGTTCTTC.

This chain connects TRBV5-1 to TRBJ1-1, with D uncertain. The CDR3 is 12 residues long. Germline CDR1 is SGHRS and CDR2 is YFSETQ. The germline V and J ends were trimmed by 4 bases and 0 bases, with 4 bases remaining between them. The DNA for the CDR3 is TGCGCCAGCAGCGCGGTGAACACTGAAGCTTTCTTT. The encoded protein is CASSAVNTEAFF.

The chain joins TRBV11-3 to TRBJ2-1; 10 nucleotides match TRBD1. The CDR3 covers 14 residues. Germline CDR1 reads SGHNT; CDR2 reads YENEEA. Losses at the gene ends were 1 base for V and 6 bases for J; bases not matched to a gene: 0. CDR3 in DNA: TGTGCCAGCAGCTTAGGGACAGGGGGCAATGAGCAGTTCTTC. It translates to CASSLGTGGNEQFF.

This clone has just one count. This chain joins TRBV5-5 and TRBJ2-7; TRBD1 aligns across 7 bases. Trimming removed 5 bases from V and 6 bases from J; junction bases left unmatched: 11. This CDR3 is 14 amino acids long. Germline V CDR1 and CDR2: SGHKS, YYEKEE (reference sequence). The CDR3 spells CASSGQALSPEQYF. The CDR3 nucleotides are TGTGCCAGCAGTGGACAGGCCTTATCTCCCGAGCAGTACTTC. The complete variable domain, with remaining parts taken from reference TRBV5-5 and TRBJ2-7, reads DAGVTQSPTHLIKTRGQQVTLRCSPISGHKSVSWYQQVLGQGPQFIFQYYEKEERGRGNFPDRFSARQFPNYSSELNVNALLLGDSALYLCASSGQALSPEQYFGPGTRLTVT.

This clone appeared once. The rearrangement links TRBV6-5 to TRBJ2-5, with 7 bases matching TRBD2. Trimming cost V 0 bases and J 2 bases; bases outside gene matches: 3. In germline, CDR1 is MNHEY, CDR2 SVGAGI. CDR3 size: 15 residues. The CDR3 coding sequence is TGTGCCAGCAGTTACTCTCTAGCGGTTCAAGAGACCCAGTACTTC. Residues: CASSYSLAVQETQYF.

The J gene is TRBJ2-3, the V gene TRBV12-3 or TRBV12-4; possibly TRBD2 for D (7 bases). This CDR3 has 13 amino acids. The V and J ends lost 7 bases and 3 bases respectively, with 11 bases between them. The CDR3 DNA is TGTGCCAGCACAAGGGGGGGGACAGATACGCAGTATTTT. It yields the protein CASTRGGTDTQYF.